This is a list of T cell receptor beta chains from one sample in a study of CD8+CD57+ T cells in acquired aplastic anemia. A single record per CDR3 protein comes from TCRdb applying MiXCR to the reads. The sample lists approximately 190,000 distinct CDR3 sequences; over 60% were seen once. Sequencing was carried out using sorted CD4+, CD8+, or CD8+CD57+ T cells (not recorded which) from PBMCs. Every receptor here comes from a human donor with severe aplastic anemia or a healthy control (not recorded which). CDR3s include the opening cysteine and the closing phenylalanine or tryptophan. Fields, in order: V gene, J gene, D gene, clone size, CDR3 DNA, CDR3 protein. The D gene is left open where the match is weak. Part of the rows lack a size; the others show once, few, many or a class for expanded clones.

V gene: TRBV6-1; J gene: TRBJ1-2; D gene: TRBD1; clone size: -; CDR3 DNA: TGTGCCAGCAGTGAAGAAACAGGGGGCTATGGCTACACCTTC; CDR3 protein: CASSEETGGYGYTF
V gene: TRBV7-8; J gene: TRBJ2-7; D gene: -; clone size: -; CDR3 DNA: TGTGCCAGCAGCTTAGCTGTTCTAGGCAGGGTACACGAGCAGTACTTC; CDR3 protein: CASSLAVLGRVHEQYF
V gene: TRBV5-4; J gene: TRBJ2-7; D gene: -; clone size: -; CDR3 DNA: TGTGCCAGCAGCTTAACAACCGGTCTGGAGCAGTACTTC; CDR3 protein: CASSLTTGLEQYF
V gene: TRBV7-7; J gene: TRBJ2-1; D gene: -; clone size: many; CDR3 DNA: TGTGCTAGCAGCTTGGGTCTAGCCAGTTACAATGAGCAGTTCTTC; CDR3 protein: CASSLGLASYNEQFF
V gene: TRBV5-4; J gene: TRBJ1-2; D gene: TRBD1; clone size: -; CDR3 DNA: TGTGCCAGCAGCCGGGGACAGGTGAGCTATGGCTACACCTTC; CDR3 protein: CASSRGQVSYGYTF
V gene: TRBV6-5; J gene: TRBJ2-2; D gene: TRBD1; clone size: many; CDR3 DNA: TGTGCCAGCAGTTCCCCGTCGAGGGGGCTAGGCACCGGGGAGCTGTTTTTT; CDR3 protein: CASSSPSRGLGTGELFF
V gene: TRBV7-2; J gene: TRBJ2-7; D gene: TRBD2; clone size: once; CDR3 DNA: TGTGCCAGCAGTCCCCAGGTCCTAGCGGGAGGAGTGGGCGAGCAGTACTTC; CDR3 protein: CASSPQVLAGGVGEQYF
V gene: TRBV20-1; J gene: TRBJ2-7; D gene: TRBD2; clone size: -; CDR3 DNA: TGCAGTGCTAGACCGCCGGGACTAGCGGGATACGAGCAGTACTTC; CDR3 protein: CSARPPGLAGYEQYF
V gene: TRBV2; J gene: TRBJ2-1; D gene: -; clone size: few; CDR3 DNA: TGTGCCAGCAGTGAAACCGGCTACAATGAGCAGTTCTTC; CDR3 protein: CASSETGYNEQFF
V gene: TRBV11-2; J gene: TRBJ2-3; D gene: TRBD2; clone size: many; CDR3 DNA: TGTGCCAGCAGCTTGGGCCGACTAGCTGAAGATACGCAGTATTTT; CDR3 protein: CASSLGRLAEDTQYF
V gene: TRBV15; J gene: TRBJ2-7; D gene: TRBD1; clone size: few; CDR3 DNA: TGTGCCACCAGCAGTAGTGTGGGGGACAGCTCCTACGAGCAGTACTTC; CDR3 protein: CATSSSVGDSSYEQYF
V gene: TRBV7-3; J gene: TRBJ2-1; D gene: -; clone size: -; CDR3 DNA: TGTGCCAGCAGCTTAGGGGACGGACTTGAGCAGTTCTTC; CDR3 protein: CASSLGDGLEQFF
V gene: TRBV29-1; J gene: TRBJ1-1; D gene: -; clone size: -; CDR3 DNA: TGCAGCGTAACTGCAGGGAGGAGCACTGAAGCTTTCTTT; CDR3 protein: CSVTAGRSTEAFF
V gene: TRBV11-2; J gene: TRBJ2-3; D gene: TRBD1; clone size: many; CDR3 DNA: TGTGCCAGCAGCTCTCGGGACAGCCTCCTTGCGGATACGCAGTATTTT; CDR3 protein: CASSSRDSLLADTQYF
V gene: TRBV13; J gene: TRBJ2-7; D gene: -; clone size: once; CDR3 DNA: TGTGCCAGCAGCTTTAGGCTTAGCGGCCACGAGCAGTACTTC; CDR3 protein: CASSFRLSGHEQYF
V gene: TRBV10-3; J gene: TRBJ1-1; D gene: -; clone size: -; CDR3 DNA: TGTGCCATCAGTGATATCAGGGGTCGGGACACTGAAGCTTTCTTT; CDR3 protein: CAISDIRGRDTEAFF
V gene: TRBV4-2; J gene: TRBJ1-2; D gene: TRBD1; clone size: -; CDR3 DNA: TGTGCCAGCAGCCCAAAGGGGGACAGGGGATATGTTGGCTACACCTTC; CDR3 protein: CASSPKGDRGYVGYTF
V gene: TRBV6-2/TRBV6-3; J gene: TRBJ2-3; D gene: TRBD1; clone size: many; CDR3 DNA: TGTGCCAGCAGTAGAACAACAGGGGAATTGCTCACAGATACGCAGTATTTT; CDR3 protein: CASSRTTGELLTDTQYF
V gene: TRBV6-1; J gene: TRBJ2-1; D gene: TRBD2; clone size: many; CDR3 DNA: TGTGCCAGCAGTGGGACTAGCGGGGGGGCCGATGAGCAGTTCTTC; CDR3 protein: CASSGTSGGADEQFF
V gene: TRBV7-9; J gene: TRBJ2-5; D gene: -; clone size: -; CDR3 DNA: TGTGCCAGCAGTCGCCTAGGGCAAGAGACCCAGTACTTC; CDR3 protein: CASSRLGQETQYF
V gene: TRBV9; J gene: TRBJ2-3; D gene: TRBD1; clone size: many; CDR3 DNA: TGTGCCAGCAGCGACCACCCCGGGACAGGGAACACAGATACGCAGTATTTT; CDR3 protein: CASSDHPGTGNTDTQYF
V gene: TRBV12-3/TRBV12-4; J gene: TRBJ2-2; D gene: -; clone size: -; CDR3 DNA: TGTGCCAGCAGTTTCCCCGTTGCGGGACGGGAGCTGTTTTTT; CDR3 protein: CASSFPVAGRELFF
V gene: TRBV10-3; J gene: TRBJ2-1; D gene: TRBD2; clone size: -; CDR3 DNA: TGTGCCATCATGCTTAGCGGGGGGGCCAATGAGCAGTTCTTC; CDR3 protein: CAIMLSGGANEQFF